The rows below give T cell receptor beta chains drawn from one sample of a study of T cell changes during pregnancy in multiple sclerosis. TCRdb's table, derived via immunoSEQ multiplex PCR, lists solely in-frame clones and lacks some. The repertoire holds roughly 100,000 clones, about nine tenths seen once, with 2.5% to 3.5% in the top ten. The source was peripheral blood, collected in the second trimester of pregnancy. The receptors shown here come from a female donor with multiple sclerosis, enrolled in a pregnancy study. Both conserved end residues are part of each CDR3. The D gene is left open where the match is weak. Clone size appears in some rows only: once, few, many, or a class for an expanded clone.

NA	NA	TRBJ2-2	TRBV5-6	CASSLAGTMGRGNTGELFF	TGTGCCAGCAGCTTGGCAGGTACGATGGGCAGGGGGAACACCGGGGAGCTGTTTTTT
NA	NA	TRBJ2-1	TRBV30	CAWGSGGGDEQFF	TGTGCCTGGGGCTCAGGAGGGGGGGACGAGCAGTTCTTC
NA	NA	TRBJ1-1	TRBV30	CAWSVQVRGRETEAFF	TGTGCCTGGAGTGTACAGGTGCGGGGACGTGAGACTGAAGCTTTCTTT
NA	TRBD1	TRBJ2-1	TRBV7-7	CASSTGQGNEQFF	TGTGCTAGCAGCACGGGACAGGGGAATGAGCAGTTCTTC
once	NA	TRBJ1-5	TRBV28	CASSYGIGNQPQHF	TGTGCCAGCAGTTACGGGATTGGCAATCAGCCCCAGCATTTT
NA	TRBD2	TRBJ2-1	TRBV28	CASSLSSGYNEQFF	TGTGCCAGCAGTTTGTCTAGCGGGTACAATGAGCAGTTCTTC
NA	TRBD2	TRBJ2-3	TRBV28	CASTPPISGVTDTQYF	TGTGCCAGCACCCCTCCGATTAGCGGGGTAACAGATACGCAGTATTTT
once	TRBD2	TRBJ2-2	TRBV19	CASLSKGWGGNTGELFF	TGTGCCAGTCTGAGCAAGGGTTGGGGGGGAAACACCGGGGAGCTGTTTTTT
NA	NA	TRBJ2-2	TRBV28	CASRPPGVFTGELFF	TGTGCCAGCAGGCCACCCGGGGTTTTCACCGGGGAGCTGTTTTTT
NA	TRBD2	TRBJ2-3	TRBV5-8	CASSLLISGITGTDTQYF	TGTGCCAGCAGCTTGCTGATTAGCGGGATAACTGGCACAGATACGCAGTATTTT
NA	NA	TRBJ1-3	TRBV6-1	CASSEARWAGRSGNTIYF	TGTGCCAGCAGTGAAGCGCGATGGGCAGGCCGCTCTGGAAACACCATATATTTT
NA	TRBD2	TRBJ2-7	TRBV13	CASSLEVAGFGEQYF	TGTGCCAGCAGCTTAGAGGTAGCGGGATTCGGCGAGCAGTACTTC
NA	NA	TRBJ1-4	TRBV19	CASSIRKETNEKLFF	TGTGCCAGTAGTATACGAAAAGAGACTAATGAAAAACTGTTTTTT
NA	TRBD2	TRBJ2-1	TRBV27	CASSMYLGGRQYNEQFF	TGTGCCAGCAGTATGTATCTCGGCGGGAGGCAATACAATGAGCAGTTCTTC
NA	NA	TRBJ2-3	TRBV6-1	CASSEQVGALTDTQYF	TGTGCCAGCAGTGAGCAGGTGGGGGCCTTAACAGATACGCAGTATTTT
once	TRBD2	TRBJ2-1	TRBV29-1	CSSGSGNYEQFF	TGCAGCTCGGGTAGCGGGAACTATGAGCAGTTCTTC
NA	NA	TRBJ1-2	TRBV29-1	CSAGFGIYGYTF	TGCAGCGCAGGGTTCGGAATCTATGGCTACACCTTC
NA	TRBD1	TRBJ2-1	TRBV6-5	CASTGGTGKNEQFF	TGTGCCAGCACCGGCGGGACAGGGAAAAATGAGCAGTTCTTC
once	TRBD1	TRBJ1-1	TRBV4-1	CASSPPGQGSEAFF	TGCGCCAGCAGCCCACCCGGACAGGGCTCTGAAGCTTTCTTT
NA	NA	TRBJ2-5	TRBV5-1	CASSSGSLARGQETQYF	TGCGCCAGCAGCTCAGGGTCCTTAGCTAGAGGCCAAGAGACCCAGTACTTC
NA	TRBD1	TRBJ2-1	TRBV7-9	CASSSGTASSYNEQFF	TGTGCCAGCAGCTCCGGGACAGCTAGCTCCTACAATGAGCAGTTCTTC
NA	TRBD2	TRBJ2-5	TRBV7-9	CASSQPGRAGGQETQYF	TGTGCCAGCAGCCAACCGGGGCGAGCGGGGGGACAGGAGACCCAGTACTTC
NA	TRBD2	TRBJ2-1	TRBV19	CASSPTSVISYNEQFF	TGTGCCAGTAGTCCAACTAGCGTCATCTCCTACAATGAGCAGTTCTTC
NA	TRBD1	TRBJ1-2	TRBV5-1	CASSPDRGAGYTF	TGCGCCAGCAGCCCGGACAGGGGAGCTGGCTACACCTTC
NA	TRBD2	TRBJ2-5	TRBV5-1	CASSFFPRGTSIETQYF	TGCGCCAGCAGCTTCTTCCCCCGTGGGACTAGCATAGAGACCCAGTACTTC
NA	NA	TRBJ2-1	TRBV15	CATSRGEYSYNEQFF	TGTGCCACCAGCAGAGGAGAGTACTCCTACAATGAGCAGTTCTTC
NA	NA	TRBJ1-5	TRBV7-9	CASSFEGRDQPQHF	TGTGCCAGCAGCTTTGAGGGGAGGGACCAGCCCCAGCATTTT
NA	NA	TRBJ1-1	TRBV28	CASSRRGLRLNAFF	TGTGCCAGCAGTCGCCGGGGACTCAGACTGAATGCTTTCTTT
NA	NA	TRBJ2-5	TRBV7-9	CASSFPLVQETQYF	TGTGCCAGCAGCTTCCCCCTTGTCCAAGAGACCCAGTACTTC
once	NA	TRBJ2-7	TRBV7-2	CASSLEQGQYF	TGTGCCAGCAGCTTAGAACAGGGCCAGTACTTC
NA	TRBD1	TRBJ2-7	TRBV6-6	CASSYSRQGAYEQYF	TGTGCCAGCAGTTACTCGAGGCAGGGGGCTTACGAGCAGTACTTC
NA	NA	TRBJ2-1	TRBV7-9	CASSLPTGSSYNEQFF	TGTGCCAGCAGCTTACCCACAGGGAGCTCCTACAATGAGCAGTTCTTC
NA	NA	TRBJ2-7	TRBV5-4	CASSLVGGRGNEQYF	TGTGCCAGCAGCTTGGTAGGGGGACGCGGTAACGAGCAGTACTTC
NA	NA	TRBJ1-5	TRBV6-5	CASSYKAAGTQPQHF	TGTGCCAGCAGTTACAAGGCAGCGGGTACTCAGCCCCAGCATTTT
NA	NA	TRBJ2-5	TRBV11-2	CASSWGGETQYF	TGTGCCAGCAGCTGGGGAGGAGAGACCCAGTACTTC
NA	TRBD1	TRBJ2-6	TRBV5-1	CASEPTGLISGANVLTF	TGCGCCAGCGAACCGACAGGGCTAATCTCTGGGGCCAACGTCCTGACTTTC
NA	TRBD2	TRBJ2-1	TRBV7-2	CASSPTGTSGISSYNEQFF	TGTGCCAGCAGTCCAACCGGGACTAGCGGGATTAGCTCCTACAATGAGCAGTTCTTC
NA	NA	TRBJ2-7	TRBV7-9	CASSLGTGITYEQYF	TGTGCCAGCAGCTTAGGAACAGGAATCACCTACGAGCAGTACTTC
NA	NA	TRBJ1-4	TRBV6-1	CATKVGGGNNEKLFF	TGTGCCACCAAAGTGGGGGGGGGTAATAATGAAAAACTGTTTTTT
NA	TRBD1	TRBJ1-5	TRBV6-6	CASSWGTGGLGQPQHF	TGTGCCAGCAGTTGGGGGACAGGCGGGTTAGGTCAGCCCCAGCATTTT
NA	NA	TRBJ2-7	TRBV10-3	CAISESSEQYF	TGTGCCATCAGTGAGTCCTCCGAGCAGTACTTC